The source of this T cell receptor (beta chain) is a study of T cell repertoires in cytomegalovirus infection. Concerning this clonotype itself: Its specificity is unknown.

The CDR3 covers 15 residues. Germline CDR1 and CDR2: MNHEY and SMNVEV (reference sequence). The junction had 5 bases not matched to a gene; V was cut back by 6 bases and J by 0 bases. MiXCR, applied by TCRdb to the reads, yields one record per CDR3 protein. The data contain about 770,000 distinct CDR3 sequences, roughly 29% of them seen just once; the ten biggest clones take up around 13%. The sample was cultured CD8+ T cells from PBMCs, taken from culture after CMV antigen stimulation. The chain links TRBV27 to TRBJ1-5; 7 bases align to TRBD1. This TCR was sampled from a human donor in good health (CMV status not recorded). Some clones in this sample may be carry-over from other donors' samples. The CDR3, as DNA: TGTGCCAGCAGAAGACAGGGCGATAGCAATCAGCCCCAGCATTTT. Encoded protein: CASRRQGDSNQPQHF.